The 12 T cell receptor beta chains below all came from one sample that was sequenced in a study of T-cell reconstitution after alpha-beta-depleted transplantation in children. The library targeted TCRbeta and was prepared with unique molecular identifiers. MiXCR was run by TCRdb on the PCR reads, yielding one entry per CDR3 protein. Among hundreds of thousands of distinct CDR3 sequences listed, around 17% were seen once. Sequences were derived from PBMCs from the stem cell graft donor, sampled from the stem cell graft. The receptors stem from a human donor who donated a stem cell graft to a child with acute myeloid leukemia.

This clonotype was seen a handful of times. The DNA for the CDR3 is TGTGCCAGCAGCTTAGAAGGGTGGCGGGGGACACAAGAGACCCAGTACTTC. This codes for CASSLEGWRGTQETQYF. V is TRBV7-9 and J is TRBJ2-5; a weak D match, TRBD2 (7 bases). The CDR3 is 17 amino acids. V gave up 1 base and J gave up 2 bases, with 17 bases separating them. From germline, CDR1 is SEHNR and CDR2 FQNEAQ (reference sequence).

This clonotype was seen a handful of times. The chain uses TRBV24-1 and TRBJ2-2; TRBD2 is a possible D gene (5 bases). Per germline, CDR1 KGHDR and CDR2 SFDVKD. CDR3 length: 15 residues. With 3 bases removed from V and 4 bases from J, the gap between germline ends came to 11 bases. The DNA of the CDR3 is TGTGCCACCAGTGATAGGTCGCGGGTCACCGGGGAGCTGTTTTTT. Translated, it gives CATSDRSRVTGELFF.

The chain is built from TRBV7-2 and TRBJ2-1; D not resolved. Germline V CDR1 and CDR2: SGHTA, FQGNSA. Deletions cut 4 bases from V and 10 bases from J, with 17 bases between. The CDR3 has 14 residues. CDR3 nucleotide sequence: TGTGCCAGCAGCTCCTCAACCCCCCGGGTCGAGCAGTTCTTC. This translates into CASSSSTPRVEQFF.

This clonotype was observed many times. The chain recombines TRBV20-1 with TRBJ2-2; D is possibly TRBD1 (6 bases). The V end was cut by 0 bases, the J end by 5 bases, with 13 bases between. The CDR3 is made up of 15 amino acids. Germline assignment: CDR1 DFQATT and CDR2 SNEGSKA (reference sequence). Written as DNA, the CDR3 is TGCAGTGCTAGAGATTACCGCAGGGGTACCGGGGAGCTGTTTTTT. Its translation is CSARDYRRGTGELFF.

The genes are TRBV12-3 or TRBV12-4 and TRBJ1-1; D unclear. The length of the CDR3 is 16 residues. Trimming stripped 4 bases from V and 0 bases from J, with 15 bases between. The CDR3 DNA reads TGTGCCAGCAGTTCGACTATGACCCGGATGAACACTGAAGCTTTCTTT. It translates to CASSSTMTRMNTEAFF.

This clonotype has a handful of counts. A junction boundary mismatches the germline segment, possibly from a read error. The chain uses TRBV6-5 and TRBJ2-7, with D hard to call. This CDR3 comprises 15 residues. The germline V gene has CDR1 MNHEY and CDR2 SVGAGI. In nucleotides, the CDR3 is TGTGCCAGCAGTTACGGCCCAGATAGCTCCTACGAGCAGCACTTC. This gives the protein CASSYGPDSSYEQHF.

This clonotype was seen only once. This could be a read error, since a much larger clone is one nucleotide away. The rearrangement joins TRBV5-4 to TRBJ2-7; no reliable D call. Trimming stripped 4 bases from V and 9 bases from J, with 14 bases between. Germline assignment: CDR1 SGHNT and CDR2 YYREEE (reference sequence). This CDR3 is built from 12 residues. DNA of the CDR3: TGTGCCAGCAGCCTAGAAGGGAACGTGCAGTACGTC. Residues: CASSLEGNVQYV.

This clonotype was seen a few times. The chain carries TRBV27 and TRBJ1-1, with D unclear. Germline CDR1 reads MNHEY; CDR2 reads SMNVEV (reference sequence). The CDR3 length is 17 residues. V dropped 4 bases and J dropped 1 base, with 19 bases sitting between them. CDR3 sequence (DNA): TGTGCCAGCAGTTCGGTCGTGGCGGATAAGGGGAACACTGAAGCTTTCTTT. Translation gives CASSSVVADKGNTEAFF.

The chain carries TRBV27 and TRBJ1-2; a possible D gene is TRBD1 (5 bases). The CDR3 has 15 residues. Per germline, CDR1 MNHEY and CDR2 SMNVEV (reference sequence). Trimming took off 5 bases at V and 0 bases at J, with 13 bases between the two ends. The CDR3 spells CASSLEGRSNYGYTF. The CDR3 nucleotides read TGTGCCAGCAGTCTTGAGGGGAGGTCTAACTATGGCTACACCTTC.

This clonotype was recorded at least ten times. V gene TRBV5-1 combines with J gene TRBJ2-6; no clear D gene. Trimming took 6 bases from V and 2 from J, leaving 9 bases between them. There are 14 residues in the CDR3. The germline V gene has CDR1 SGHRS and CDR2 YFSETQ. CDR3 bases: TGCGCCAGCACCCAAGATCCTGGGGCCAACGTCCTGACTTTC. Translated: CASTQDPGANVLTF. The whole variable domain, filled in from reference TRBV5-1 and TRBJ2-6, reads KAGVTQTPRYLIKTRGQQVTLSCSPISGHRSVSWYQQTPGQGLQFLFEYFSETQRNKGNFPGRFSGRQFSNSRSEMNVSTLELGDSALYLCASTQDPGANVLTFGAGSRLTVL.

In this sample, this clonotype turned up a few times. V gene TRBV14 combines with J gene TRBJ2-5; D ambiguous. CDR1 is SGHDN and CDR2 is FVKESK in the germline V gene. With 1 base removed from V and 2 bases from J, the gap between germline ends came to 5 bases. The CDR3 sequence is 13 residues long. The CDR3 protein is CASSQASQETQYF. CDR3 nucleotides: TGTGCCAGCAGCCAAGCCTCACAAGAGACCCAGTACTTC.

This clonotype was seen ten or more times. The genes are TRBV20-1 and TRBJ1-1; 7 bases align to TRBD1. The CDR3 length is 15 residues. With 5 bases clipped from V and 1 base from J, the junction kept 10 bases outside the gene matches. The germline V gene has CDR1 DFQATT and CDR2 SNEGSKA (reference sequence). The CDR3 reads CSAFITGAGNTEAFF. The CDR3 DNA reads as TGCAGTGCTTTTATTACAGGGGCCGGGAACACTGAAGCTTTCTTT.